This TCR beta chain was captured by sequencing in a study of technical replicates of blood from a few donors. The germline gives CDR1 SGHNT, CDR2 YYREEE (reference sequence). CDR3 size: 14 residues. V shed 5 bases, J shed 6 bases, and the junction held 8 bases outside the gene matches. Generated by immunoSEQ multiplex PCR, the TCRdb table keeps only in-frame clones and is missing some. The sample contains about 44,000 clones, 90% to 97% of which appear only once. The sequence was collected from a human donor in good health. Input material: T cells isolated from PBMCs. The chain links TRBV5-4 to TRBJ2-7; 10 nucleotides agree with TRBD1. CDR3 region: CASSRQGAAIEQYF. The CDR3 nucleotides are TGTGCCAGCAGTCGACAGGGGGCGGCTATCGAGCAGTACTTC.